This T cell receptor beta chain is from a study of T-cell reconstitution after alpha-beta-depleted transplantation in children. The germline CDR1 and CDR2 sequences are LGHNA and YNFKEQ. This CDR3 has 16 amino acids. The V and J ends lost 1 base and 4 bases respectively, with 17 bases between them. For TCRbeta, the library was prepared with unique molecular identifiers. Via MiXCR, TCRdb re-called the PCR reads, giving one row per CDR3 protein. This table has about 400,000 distinct CDR3 sequences, roughly 22% appearing once. The starting material was PBMCs from the stem cell graft donor, obtained from the stem cell graft. The genes are TRBV4-2 and TRBJ2-7; D is ambiguous. The receptor was derived from a human donor who donated a stem cell graft to a child with acute myeloid leukemia. The CDR3 is CASSQGVGANAYEQYF. The CDR3 region has the DNA TGTGCCAGCAGCCAAGGAGTAGGAGCGAACGCGTACGAGCAGTACTTC.